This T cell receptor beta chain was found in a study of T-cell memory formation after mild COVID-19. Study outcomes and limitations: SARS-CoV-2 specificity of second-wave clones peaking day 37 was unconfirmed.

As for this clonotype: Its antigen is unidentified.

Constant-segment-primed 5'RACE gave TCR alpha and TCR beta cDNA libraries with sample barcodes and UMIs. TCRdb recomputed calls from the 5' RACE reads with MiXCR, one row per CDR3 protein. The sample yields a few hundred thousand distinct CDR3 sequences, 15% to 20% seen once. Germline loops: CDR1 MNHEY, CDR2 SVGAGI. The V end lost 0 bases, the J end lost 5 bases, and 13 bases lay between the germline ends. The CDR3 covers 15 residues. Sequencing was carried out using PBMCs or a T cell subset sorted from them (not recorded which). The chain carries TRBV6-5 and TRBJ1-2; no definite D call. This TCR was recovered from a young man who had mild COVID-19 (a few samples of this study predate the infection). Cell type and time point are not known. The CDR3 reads CASSYSSFGLYGYTF. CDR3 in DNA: TGTGCCAGCAGTTACTCTAGTTTCGGCTTATATGGCTACACCTTC.